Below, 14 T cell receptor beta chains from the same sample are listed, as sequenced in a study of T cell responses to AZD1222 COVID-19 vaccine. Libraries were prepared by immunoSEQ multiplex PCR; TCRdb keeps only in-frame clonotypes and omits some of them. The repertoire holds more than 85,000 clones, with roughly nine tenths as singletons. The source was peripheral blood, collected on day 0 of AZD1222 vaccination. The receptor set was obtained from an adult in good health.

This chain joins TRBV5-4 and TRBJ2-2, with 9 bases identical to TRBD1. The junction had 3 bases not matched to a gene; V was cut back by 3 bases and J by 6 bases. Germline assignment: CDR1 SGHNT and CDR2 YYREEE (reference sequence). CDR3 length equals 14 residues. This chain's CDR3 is CASSSGTGSGELFF. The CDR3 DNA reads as TGTGCCAGCAGCTCCGGGACAGGGTCCGGGGAGCTGTTTTTT.

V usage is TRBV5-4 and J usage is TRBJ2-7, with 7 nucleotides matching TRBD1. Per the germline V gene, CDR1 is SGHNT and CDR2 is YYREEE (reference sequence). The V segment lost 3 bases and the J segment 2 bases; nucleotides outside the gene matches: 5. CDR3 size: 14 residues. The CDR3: CASSSQGTPYEQYF. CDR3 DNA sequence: TGTGCCAGCAGCTCACAGGGGACCCCCTACGAGCAGTACTTC.

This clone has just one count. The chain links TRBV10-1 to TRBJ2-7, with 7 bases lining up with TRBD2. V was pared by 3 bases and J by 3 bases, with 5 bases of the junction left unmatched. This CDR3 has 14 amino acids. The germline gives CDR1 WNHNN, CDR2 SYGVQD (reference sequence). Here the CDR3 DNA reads TGCGCCAGCAGTGATGGCGGGGGAATCTACGAGCAGTACTTC. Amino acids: CASSDGGGIYEQYF.

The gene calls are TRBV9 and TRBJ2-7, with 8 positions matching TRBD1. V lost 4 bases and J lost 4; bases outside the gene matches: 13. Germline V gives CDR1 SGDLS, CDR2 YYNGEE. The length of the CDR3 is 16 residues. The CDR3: CASSPRTGSNPYEQYF. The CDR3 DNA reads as TGTGCCAGCAGCCCCCGGACAGGGTCAAATCCTTACGAGCAGTACTTC.

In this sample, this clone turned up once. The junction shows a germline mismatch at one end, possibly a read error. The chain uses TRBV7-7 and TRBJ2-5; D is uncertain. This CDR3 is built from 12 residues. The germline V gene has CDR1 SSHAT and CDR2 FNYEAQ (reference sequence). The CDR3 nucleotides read TGTGCTAGCAGCTATCCCTTGGAGACCCAGTACTTC. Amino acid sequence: CASSYPLETQYF.

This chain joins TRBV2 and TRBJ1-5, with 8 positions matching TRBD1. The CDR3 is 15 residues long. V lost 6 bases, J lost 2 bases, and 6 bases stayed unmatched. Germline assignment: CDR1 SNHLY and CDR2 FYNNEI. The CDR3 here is CASSLMGQGNQPQHF. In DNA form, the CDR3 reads TGTGCCAGCAGCCTAATGGGACAGGGCAATCAGCCCCAGCATTTT. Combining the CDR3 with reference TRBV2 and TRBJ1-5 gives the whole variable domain EPEVTQTPSHQVTQMGQEVILRCVPISNHLYFYWYRQILGQKVEFLVSFYNNEISEKSEIFDDQFSVERPDGSNFTLKIRSTKLEDSAMYFCASSLMGQGNQPQHFGDGTRLSIL.

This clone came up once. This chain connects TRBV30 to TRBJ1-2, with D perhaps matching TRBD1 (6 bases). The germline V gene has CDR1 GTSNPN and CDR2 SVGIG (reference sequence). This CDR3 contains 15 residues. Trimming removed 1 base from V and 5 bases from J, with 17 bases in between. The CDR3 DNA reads TGTGCCTGGAGTGATAAACGGGGCAGGGGATATGGCTACACCTTC. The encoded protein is CAWSDKRGRGYGYTF.

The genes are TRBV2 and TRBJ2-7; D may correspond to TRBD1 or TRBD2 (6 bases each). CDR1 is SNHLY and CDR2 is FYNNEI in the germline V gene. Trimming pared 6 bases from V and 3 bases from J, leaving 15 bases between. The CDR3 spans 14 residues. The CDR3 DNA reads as TGTGCCAGCAGGGTAGGGGGGTCACTCTACGAGCAGTACTTC. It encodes CASRVGGSLYEQYF. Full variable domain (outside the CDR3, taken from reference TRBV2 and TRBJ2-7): EPEVTQTPSHQVTQMGQEVILRCVPISNHLYFYWYRQILGQKVEFLVSFYNNEISEKSEIFDDQFSVERPDGSNFTLKIRSTKLEDSAMYFCASRVGGSLYEQYFGPGTRLTVT.

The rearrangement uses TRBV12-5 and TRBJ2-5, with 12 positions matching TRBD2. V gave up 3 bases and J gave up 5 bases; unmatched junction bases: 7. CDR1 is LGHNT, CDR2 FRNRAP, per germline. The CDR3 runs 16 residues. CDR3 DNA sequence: TGTGCTAGTGGTTTTCGACTAGCGGGAGTACTGGAGACCCAGTACTTC. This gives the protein CASGFRLAGVLETQYF.

The CDR3 bases are TGTGCCAGCAGCGCCCTGCTAGCGGGAGGAGACAATGAGCAGTTCTTC. Translating gives CASSALLAGGDNEQFF. The rearrangement uses TRBV7-2 and TRBJ2-1, with TRBD2 matching over 11 bases. From germline, CDR1 is SGHTA and CDR2 FQGNSA. The CDR3 runs 16 residues. After removal of 5 bases from V and 5 bases from J, the junction contained 8 bases not matched to a gene.

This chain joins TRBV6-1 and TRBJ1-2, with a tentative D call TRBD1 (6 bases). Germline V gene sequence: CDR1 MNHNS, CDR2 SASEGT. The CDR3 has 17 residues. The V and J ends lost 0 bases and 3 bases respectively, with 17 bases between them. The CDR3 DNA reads TGTGCCAGCAGTGAAGCAGTACGGGGGGCGCGGGACTATGGCTACACCTTC. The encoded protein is CASSEAVRGARDYGYTF.

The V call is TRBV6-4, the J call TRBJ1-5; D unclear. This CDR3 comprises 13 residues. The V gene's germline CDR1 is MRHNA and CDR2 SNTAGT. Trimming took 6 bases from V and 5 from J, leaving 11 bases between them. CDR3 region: CASSAWTDQPQHF. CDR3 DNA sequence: TGTGCCAGCAGCGCTTGGACGGATCAGCCCCAGCATTTT.

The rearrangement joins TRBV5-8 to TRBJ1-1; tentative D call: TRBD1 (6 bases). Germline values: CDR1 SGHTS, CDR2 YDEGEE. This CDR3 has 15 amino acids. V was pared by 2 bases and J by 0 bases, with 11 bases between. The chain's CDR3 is CASSFRQAVNTEAFF. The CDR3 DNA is TGTGCCAGCAGCTTTCGACAGGCAGTGAACACTGAAGCTTTCTTT. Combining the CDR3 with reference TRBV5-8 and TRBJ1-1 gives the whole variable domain EAGVTQSPTHLIKTRGQQATLRCSPISGHTSVYWYQQALGLGLQFLLWYDEGEERNRGNFPPRFSGRQFPNYSSELNVNALELEDSALYLCASSFRQAVNTEAFFGQGTRLTVV.

The CDR3 sequence: CASSFFGSPEAFF. CDR3 DNA: TGTGCCAGCAGTTTCTTCGGGAGCCCTGAAGCTTTCTTT. The gene calls are TRBV28 and TRBJ1-1; D remains unclear. Trimming removed 3 bases from V and 6 bases from J, with 11 bases in between. The CDR3 has 13 residues. Germline-derived CDR1 and CDR2 are MDHEN and SYDVKM. The full variable domain, its missing parts supplied by reference TRBV28 and TRBJ1-1, is DVKVTQSSRYLVKRTGEKVFLECVQDMDHENMFWYRQDPGLGLRLIYFSYDVKMKEKGDIPEGYSVSREKKERFSLILESASTNQTSMYLCASSFFGSPEAFFGQGTRLTVV.